This T cell receptor (beta chain) was sequenced during a study of shared clonotypes between healthy human individuals. The J segment lost 4 bases and the V segment lost 3 bases, leaving 11 bases of the junction unmatched. Germline CDR1 reads SGHNT; CDR2 reads YYREEE (reference sequence). This CDR3 is 18 amino acids long. Study processing details: Filtering differed, since immunoSEQ gave only junction sequences and no quality scores. Sequencing was performed with immunoSEQ multiplex PCR; in TCRdb, only in-frame clones are kept and a portion is missing. For V, J and clone size, that table is used; D and trimming come from the DNA. Of 2 million to 2.5 million clones listed, approximately 95% are singletons. Both subsets, CD45RA+ naive and CD45RA-negative memory, were split from the CD4+ cells.

Source material: naive CD4+ T cells sorted from blood. Regarding subset: CD45RA+ positively selected. The chain employs TRBV5-4 and TRBJ2-6, with 9 positions matching TRBD1. The receptor was derived from a young man in good health. The CDR3 protein is CASSYVSGTGSGANVLTF. DNA of the CDR3: TGTGCCAGCAGCTATGTATCCGGGACAGGGAGCGGGGCCAACGTCCTGACTTTC.